This TCR beta chain was captured by sequencing in a study of blood T cell repertoires in COVID-19. The wider study: Some COVID-19 samples were acute and others convalescent; all came from the United States, Italy and Spain.

This CDR3 is built from 13 residues. CDR1 and CDR2 (germline): LNHDA, SQIVND (reference sequence). Trimming removed 7 bases at V and 8 bases at J, with 14 bases between. Assay: immunoSEQ multiplex PCR; the TCRdb copy retains only in-frame clones and omits some. Of fewer than 250,000 clones detected, approximately 80% appear once; the ten largest clones hold around 5%. This clone was seen only once. The TCR was taken from a woman between 65 and 79 years old with acute or convalescent COVID-19. The J gene is TRBJ1-4, the V gene TRBV19; D unclear. Sequencing was done on a sample of peripheral blood. CDR3 coding DNA: TGTGCCAGTACCCCCTGGAGGAGCGAAAAACTGTTTTTT. Amino acids: CASTPWRSEKLFF.